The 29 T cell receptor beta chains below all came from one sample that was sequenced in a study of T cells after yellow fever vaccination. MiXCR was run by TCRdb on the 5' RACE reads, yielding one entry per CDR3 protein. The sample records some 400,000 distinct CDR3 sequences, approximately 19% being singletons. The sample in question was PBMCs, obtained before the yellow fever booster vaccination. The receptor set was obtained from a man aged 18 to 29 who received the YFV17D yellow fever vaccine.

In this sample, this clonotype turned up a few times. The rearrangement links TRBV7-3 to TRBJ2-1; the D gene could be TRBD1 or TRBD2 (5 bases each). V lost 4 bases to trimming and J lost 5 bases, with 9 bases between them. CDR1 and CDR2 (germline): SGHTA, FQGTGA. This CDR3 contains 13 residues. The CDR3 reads CASSSGRNNEQFF. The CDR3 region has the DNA TGTGCCAGCAGCTCGGGACGGAACAATGAGCAGTTCTTC.

The CDR3 here is CSVEASGSDTQYF. The CDR3 DNA reads as TGCAGCGTTGAGGCTAGCGGCTCAGATACGCAGTATTTT. The rearrangement joins TRBV29-1 to TRBJ2-3; 7 bases match TRBD2. Trimming took 3 bases from V and 4 from J; bases not matched to a gene: 4. The length of the CDR3 is 13 residues. Germline-derived CDR1 and CDR2 are SQVTM and ANQGSEA.

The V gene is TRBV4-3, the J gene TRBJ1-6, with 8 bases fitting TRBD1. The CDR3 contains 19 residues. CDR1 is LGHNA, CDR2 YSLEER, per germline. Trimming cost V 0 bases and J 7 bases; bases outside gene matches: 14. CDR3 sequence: CASSQDPPFPGQANSPLHF. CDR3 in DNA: TGCGCCAGCAGCCAAGACCCTCCCTTTCCGGGACAGGCGAATTCACCCCTCCACTTT.

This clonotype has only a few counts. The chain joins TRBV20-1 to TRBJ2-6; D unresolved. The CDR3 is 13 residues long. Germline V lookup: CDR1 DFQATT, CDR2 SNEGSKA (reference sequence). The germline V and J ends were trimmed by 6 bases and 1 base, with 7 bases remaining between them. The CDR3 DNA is TGCAGTGCCCTTGGATCTGGGGCCAACGTCCTGACTTTC. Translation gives CSALGSGANVLTF.

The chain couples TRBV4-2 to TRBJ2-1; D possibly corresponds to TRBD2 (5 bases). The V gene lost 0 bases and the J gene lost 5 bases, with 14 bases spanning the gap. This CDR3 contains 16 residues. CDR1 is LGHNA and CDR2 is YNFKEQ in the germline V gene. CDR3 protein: CASSQDPQRSHNEQFF. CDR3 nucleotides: TGTGCCAGCAGCCAAGATCCCCAGCGGAGCCACAATGAGCAGTTCTTC.

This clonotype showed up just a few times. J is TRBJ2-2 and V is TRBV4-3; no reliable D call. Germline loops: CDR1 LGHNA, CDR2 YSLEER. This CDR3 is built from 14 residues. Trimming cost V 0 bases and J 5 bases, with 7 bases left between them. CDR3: CASSQDMGTGELFF. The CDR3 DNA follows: TGCGCCAGCAGCCAAGATATGGGAACCGGGGAGCTGTTTTTT.

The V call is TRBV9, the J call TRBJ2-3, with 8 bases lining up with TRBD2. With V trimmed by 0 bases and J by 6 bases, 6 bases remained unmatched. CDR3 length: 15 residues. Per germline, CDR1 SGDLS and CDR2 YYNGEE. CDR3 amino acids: CASSVVPAGADTQYF. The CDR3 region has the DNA TGTGCCAGCAGCGTAGTCCCAGCGGGGGCGGATACGCAGTATTTT.

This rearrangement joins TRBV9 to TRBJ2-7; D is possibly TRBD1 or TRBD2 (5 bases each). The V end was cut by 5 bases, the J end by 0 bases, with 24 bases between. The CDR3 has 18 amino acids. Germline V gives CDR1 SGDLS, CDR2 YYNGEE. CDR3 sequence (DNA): TGTGCCAGCAGAGAGAGGGGCAGGGTGCCACATAGCTCCTACGAGCAGTACGTC. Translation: CASRERGRVPHSSYEQYV.

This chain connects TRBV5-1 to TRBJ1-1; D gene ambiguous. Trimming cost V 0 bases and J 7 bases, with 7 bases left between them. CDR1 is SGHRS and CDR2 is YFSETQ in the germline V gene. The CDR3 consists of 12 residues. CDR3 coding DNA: TGCGCCAGCAGCTTGGAACAGCGTGAAGCTTTCTTT. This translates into CASSLEQREAFF.

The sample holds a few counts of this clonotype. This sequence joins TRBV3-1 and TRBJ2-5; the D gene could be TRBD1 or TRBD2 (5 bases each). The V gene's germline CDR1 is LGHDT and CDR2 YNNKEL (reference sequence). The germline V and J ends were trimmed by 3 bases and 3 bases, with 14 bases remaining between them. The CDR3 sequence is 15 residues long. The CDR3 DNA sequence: TGTGCCAGCAGCCAGGGGGTTGGGACGAAAGAGACCCAGTACTTC. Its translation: CASSQGVGTKETQYF.

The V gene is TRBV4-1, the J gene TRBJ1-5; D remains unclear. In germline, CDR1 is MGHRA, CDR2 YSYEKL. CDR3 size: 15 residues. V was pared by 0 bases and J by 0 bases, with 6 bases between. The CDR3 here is CASSQEQFSNQPQHF. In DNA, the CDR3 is TGCGCCAGCAGCCAAGAACAGTTTAGCAATCAGCCCCAGCATTTT.

This CDR3 is CSAPRQGIGETQYF. As DNA, the CDR3 is TGCAGTGCTCCTAGACAGGGTATAGGAGAGACCCAGTACTTC. The gene calls are TRBV20-1 and TRBJ2-5, with TRBD1 matching 7 bases. V shed 5 bases, J shed 4 bases, and the junction held 10 bases outside the gene matches. This CDR3 has 14 residues. Per germline, CDR1 DFQATT and CDR2 SNEGSKA (reference sequence).

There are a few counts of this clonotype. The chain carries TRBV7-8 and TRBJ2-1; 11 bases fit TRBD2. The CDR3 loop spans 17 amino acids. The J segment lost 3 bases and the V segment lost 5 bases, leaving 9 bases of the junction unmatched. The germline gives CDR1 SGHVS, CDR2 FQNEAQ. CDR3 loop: CASSTAPLAGGYNEQFF. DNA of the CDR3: TGTGCCAGCAGCACCGCCCCTCTAGCGGGGGGCTACAATGAGCAGTTCTTC.

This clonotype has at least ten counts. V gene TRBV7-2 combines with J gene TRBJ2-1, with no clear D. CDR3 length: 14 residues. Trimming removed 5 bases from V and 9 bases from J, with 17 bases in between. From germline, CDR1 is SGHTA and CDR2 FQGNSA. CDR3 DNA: TGTGCCAGCAGCCCCGAAATAGTTGTTCGTGAGCAGTTCTTC. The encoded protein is CASSPEIVVREQFF.

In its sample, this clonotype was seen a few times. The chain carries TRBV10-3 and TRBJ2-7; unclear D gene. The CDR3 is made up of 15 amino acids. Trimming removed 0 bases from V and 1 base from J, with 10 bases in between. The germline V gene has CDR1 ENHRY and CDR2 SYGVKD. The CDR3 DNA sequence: TGTGCCATCAGTGAGTCTGGACGCAGGTCCTACGAGCAGTACTTC. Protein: CAISESGRRSYEQYF.

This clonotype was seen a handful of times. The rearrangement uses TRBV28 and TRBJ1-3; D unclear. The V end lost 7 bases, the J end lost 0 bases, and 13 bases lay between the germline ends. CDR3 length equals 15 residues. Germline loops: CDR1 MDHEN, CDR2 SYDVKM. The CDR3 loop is CASNEGGFSGNTIYF. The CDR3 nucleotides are TGTGCCAGCAACGAGGGAGGCTTCTCTGGAAACACCATATATTTT. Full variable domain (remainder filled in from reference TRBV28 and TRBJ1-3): DVKVTQSSRYLVKRTGEKVFLECVQDMDHENMFWYRQDPGLGLRLIYFSYDVKMKEKGDIPEGYSVSREKKERFSLILESASTNQTSMYLCASNEGGFSGNTIYFGEGSWLTVV.

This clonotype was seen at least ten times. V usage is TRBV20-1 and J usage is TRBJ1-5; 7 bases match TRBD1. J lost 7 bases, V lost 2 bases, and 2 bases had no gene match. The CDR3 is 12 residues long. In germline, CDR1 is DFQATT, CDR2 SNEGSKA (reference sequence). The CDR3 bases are TGCAGTGCTAGACCGACAGGGCAGCCCCAGCATTTT. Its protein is CSARPTGQPQHF.

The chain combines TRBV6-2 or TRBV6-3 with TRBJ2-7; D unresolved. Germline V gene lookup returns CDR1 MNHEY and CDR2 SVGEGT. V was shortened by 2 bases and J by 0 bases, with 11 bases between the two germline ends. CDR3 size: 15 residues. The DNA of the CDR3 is TGTGCCAGCAGTTACGACGCCACGGGCTCCTACGAGCAGTACTTC. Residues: CASSYDATGSYEQYF.

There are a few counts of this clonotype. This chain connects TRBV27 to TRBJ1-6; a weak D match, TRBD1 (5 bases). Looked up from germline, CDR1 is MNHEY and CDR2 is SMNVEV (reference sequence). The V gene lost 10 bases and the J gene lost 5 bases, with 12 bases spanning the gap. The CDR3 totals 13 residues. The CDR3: CATLGGNNSPLHF. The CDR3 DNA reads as TGTGCCACCCTGGGGGGTAATAATTCACCCCTCCACTTT.

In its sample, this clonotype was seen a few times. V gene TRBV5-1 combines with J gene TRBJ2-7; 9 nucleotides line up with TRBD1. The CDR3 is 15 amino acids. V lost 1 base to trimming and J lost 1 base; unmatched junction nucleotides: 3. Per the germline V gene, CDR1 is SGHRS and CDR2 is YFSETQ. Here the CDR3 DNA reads TGCGCCAGCAGCTTGACAGGGGGCAGATCCTACGAGCAGTACTTC. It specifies CASSLTGGRSYEQYF.

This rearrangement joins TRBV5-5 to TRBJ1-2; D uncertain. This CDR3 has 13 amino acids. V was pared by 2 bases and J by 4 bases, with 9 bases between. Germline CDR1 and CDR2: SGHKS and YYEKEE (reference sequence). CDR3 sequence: CASSFSGGYGYTF. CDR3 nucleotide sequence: TGTGCCAGCAGCTTCTCGGGAGGCTATGGCTACACCTTC.

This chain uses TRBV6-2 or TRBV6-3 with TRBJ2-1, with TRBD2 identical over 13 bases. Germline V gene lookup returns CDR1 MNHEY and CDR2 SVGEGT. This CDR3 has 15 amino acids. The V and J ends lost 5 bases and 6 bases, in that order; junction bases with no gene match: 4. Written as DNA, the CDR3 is TGTGCCAGCAGTAAGAGGACTAGCGGGGGCAATGAGCAGTTCTTC. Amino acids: CASSKRTSGGNEQFF.

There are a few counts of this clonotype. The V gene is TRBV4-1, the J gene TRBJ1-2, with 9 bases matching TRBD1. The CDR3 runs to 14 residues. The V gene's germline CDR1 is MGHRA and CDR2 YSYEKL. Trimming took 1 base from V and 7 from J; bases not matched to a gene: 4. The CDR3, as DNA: TGCGCCAGCAGCCAAGGACAGGGGGTCGGTGGCTACACCTTC. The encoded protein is CASSQGQGVGGYTF.

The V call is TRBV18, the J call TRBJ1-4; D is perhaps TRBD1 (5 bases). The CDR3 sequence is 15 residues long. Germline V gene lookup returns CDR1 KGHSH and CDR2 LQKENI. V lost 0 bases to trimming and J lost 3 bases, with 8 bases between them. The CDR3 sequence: CASSPPGDANEKLFF. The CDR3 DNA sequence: TGTGCCAGCTCACCACCGGGGGATGCTAATGAAAAACTGTTTTTT.

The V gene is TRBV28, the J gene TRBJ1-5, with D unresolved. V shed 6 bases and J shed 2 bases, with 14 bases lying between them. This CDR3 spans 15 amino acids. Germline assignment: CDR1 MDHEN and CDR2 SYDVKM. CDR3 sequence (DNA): TGTGCCAGCAGCCTCCCCCGTTGGGGCAATCAGCCCCAGCATTTT. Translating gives CASSLPRWGNQPQHF.

CDR3 protein: CASSLVAAAYNEQFF. The CDR3 bases are TGTGCCAGCAGCTTAGTAGCAGCCGCCTACAATGAGCAGTTCTTC. The chain links TRBV7-2 to TRBJ2-1; D not certain. Germline CDR1 and CDR2: SGHTA and FQGNSA. There are 15 residues in the CDR3. V was shortened by 1 base and J by 2 bases, with 9 bases between the two germline ends.

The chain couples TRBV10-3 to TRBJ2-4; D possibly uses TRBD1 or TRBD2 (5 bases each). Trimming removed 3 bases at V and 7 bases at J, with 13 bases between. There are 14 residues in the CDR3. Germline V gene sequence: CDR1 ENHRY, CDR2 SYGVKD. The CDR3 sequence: CAISEGRESNIQYF. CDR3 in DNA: TGTGCCATCAGTGAAGGCAGGGAGTCGAACATTCAGTACTTC.

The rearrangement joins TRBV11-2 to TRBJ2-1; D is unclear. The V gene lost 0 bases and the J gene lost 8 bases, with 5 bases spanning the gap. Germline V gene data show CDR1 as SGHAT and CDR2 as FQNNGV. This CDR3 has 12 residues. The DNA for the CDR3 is TGTGCCAGCAGCTTAGACGTGGATGAGCAGTTCTTC. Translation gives CASSLDVDEQFF.

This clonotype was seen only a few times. The CDR3 loop reads CSAREGRGMYQETQYF. CDR3 DNA sequence: TGCAGTGCTAGAGAGGGTAGGGGGATGTACCAAGAGACCCAGTACTTC. The chain joins TRBV20-1 to TRBJ2-5, with a weak D call TRBD1 (6 bases). The V gene's germline CDR1 is DFQATT and CDR2 SNEGSKA (reference sequence). V gave up 0 bases and J gave up 0 bases, with 14 bases separating them. The CDR3 sequence is 16 residues long.